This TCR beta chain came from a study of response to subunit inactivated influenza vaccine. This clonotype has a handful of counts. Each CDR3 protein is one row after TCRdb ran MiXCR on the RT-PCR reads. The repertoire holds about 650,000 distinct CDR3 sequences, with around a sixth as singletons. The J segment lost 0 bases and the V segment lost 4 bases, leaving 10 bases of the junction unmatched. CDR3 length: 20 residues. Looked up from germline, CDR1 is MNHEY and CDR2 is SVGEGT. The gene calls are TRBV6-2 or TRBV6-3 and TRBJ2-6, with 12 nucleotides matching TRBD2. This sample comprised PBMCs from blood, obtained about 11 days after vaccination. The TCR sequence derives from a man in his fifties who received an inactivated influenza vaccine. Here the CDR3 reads CASSSDDGLAGPSGANVLTF. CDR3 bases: TGTGCCAGCAGTTCCGATGACGGACTAGCGGGGCCCTCTGGGGCCAACGTCCTGACTTTC.